This TCR beta chain was retrieved from a study of T cell responses to AZD1222 COVID-19 vaccine. Study-level findings and limits: Only 5 or 6 AZD1222 recipients were seropositive at baseline. The reported proportion of spike-specific TCRs targeting unmutated variant regions was nearly half.

Germline V gives CDR1 LGHNA, CDR2 YNFKEQ. This CDR3 comprises 17 residues. V was cut by 4 bases and J by 3 bases, with 16 bases left in between. In regard to this clone: Antigen unknown.

The assay was immunoSEQ multiplex PCR, and TCRdb's table has in-frame clones only and misses some. The sample consists of around 26,000 clones, 88% of them appearing once. This sequence joins TRBV4-2 and TRBJ2-6, with D unresolved. The receptor's source is an adult who received the AZD1222 COVID-19 vaccine. This specimen consisted of peripheral blood, obtained 28 days after the second AZD1222 dose. The CDR3, as DNA: TGTGCCAGCAGCCCCTCGGTTCGAGTGGATGGGGCCAACGTCCTGACTTTC. This gives the protein CASSPSVRVDGANVLTF.